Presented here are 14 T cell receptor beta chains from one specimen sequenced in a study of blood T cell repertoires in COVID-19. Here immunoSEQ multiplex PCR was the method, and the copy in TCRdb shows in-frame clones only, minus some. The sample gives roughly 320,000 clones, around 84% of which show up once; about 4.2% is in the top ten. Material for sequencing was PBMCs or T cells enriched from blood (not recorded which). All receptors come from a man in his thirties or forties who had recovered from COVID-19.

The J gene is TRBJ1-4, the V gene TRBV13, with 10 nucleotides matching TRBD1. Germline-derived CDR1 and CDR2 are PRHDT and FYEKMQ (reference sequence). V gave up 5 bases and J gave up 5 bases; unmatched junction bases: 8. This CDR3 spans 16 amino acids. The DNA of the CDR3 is TGTGCCAGCAGCCTTAGACAGGGGGCGCAGAATGAAAAACTGTTTTTT. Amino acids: CASSLRQGAQNEKLFF.

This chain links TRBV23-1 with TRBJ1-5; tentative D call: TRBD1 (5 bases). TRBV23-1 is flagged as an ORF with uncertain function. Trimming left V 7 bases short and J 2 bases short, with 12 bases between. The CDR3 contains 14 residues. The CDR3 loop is CASTSGAGNQPQHF. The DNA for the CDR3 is TGCGCCAGCACCTCTGGGGCAGGCAATCAGCCCCAGCATTTT.

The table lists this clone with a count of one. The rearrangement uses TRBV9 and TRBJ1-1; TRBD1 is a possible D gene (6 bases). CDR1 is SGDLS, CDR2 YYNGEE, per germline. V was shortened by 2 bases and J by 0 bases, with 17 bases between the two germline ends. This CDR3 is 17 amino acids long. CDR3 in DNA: TGTGCCAGCAGCGTCCCCGAGGGGGTAGCAATGAACACTGAAGCTTTCTTT. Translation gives CASSVPEGVAMNTEAFF.

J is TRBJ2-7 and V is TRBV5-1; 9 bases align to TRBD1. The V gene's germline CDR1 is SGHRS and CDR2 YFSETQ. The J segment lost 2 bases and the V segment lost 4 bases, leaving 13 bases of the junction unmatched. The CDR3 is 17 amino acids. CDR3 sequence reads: CASSPTMTGGMTYEQYF. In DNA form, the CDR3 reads TGCGCCAGCAGCCCAACCATGACAGGGGGTATGACCTACGAGCAGTACTTC. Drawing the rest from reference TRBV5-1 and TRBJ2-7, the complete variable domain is KAGVTQTPRYLIKTRGQQVTLSCSPISGHRSVSWYQQTPGQGLQFLFEYFSETQRNKGNFPGRFSGRQFSNSRSEMNVSTLELGDSALYLCASSPTMTGGMTYEQYFGPGTRLTVT.

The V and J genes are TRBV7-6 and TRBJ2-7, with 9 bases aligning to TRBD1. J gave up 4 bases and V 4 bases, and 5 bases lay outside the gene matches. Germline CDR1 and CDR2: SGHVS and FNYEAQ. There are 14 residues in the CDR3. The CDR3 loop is CASSSGTGPYEQYF. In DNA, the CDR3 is TGTGCCAGCAGCTCCGGGACAGGGCCATACGAGCAGTACTTC.

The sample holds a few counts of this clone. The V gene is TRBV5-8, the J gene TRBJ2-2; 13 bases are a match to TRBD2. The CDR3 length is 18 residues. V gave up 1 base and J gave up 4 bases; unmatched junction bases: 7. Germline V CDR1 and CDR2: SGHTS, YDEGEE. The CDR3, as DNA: TGTGCCAGCAGCTTGCGTGGACTAGCGGGAGTTAGCACCGGGGAGCTGTTTTTT. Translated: CASSLRGLAGVSTGELFF. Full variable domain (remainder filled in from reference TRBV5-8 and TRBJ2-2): EAGVTQSPTHLIKTRGQQATLRCSPISGHTSVYWYQQALGLGLQFLLWYDEGEERNRGNFPPRFSGRQFPNYSSELNVNALELEDSALYLCASSLRGLAGVSTGELFFGEGSRLTVL.

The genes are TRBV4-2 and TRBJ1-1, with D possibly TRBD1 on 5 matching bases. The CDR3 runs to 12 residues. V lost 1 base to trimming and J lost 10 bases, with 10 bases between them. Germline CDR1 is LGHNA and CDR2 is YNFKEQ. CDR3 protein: CASSQGGAAAFF. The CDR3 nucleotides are TGTGCCAGCAGCCAAGGTGGGGCGGCAGCTTTCTTT.

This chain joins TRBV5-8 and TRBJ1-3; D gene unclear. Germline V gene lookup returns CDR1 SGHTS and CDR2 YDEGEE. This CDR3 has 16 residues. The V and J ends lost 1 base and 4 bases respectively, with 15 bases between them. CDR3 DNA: TGTGCCAGCAGCTTGTTGCCCCGGGTCTTGGGAAACACCATATATTTT. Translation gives CASSLLPRVLGNTIYF.

CDR3 residues: CASRQIGGTEAFF. The CDR3 nucleotides read TGTGCCAGCAGACAAATCGGGGGAACTGAAGCTTTCTTT. V and J are TRBV7-9 and TRBJ1-1; D possibly corresponds to TRBD1 (5 bases). Germline V gene lookup returns CDR1 SEHNR and CDR2 FQNEAQ (reference sequence). This CDR3 region has 13 residues. Trimming took 6 bases from V and 5 from J, leaving 13 bases between them.

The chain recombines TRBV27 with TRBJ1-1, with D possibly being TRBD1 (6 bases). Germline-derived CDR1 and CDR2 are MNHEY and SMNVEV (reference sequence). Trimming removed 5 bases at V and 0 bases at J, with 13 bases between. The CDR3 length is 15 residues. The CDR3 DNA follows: TGTGCCAGCAGTGAGGGACAAGGGTTGAACACTGAAGCTTTCTTT. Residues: CASSEGQGLNTEAFF.

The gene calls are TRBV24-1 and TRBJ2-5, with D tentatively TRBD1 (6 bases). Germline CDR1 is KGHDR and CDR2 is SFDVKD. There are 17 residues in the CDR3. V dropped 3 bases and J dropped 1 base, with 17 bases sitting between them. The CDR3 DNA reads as TGTGCCACCAGTGATACACGAGGGGGAAGGGGCCAAGAGACCCAGTACTTC. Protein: CATSDTRGGRGQETQYF.

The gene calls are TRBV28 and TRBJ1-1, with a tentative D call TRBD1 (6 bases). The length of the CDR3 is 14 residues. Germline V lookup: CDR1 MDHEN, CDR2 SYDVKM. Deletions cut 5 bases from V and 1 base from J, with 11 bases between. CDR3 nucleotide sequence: TGTGCCAGCAGTCCCCGGACAGCGAACACTGAAGCTTTCTTT. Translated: CASSPRTANTEAFF.

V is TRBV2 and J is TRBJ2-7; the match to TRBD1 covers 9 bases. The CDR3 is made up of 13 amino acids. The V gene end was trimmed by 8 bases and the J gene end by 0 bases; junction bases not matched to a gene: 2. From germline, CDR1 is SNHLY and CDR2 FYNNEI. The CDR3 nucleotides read TGTGCCAGCGGGACAGGGACCTCCTACGAGCAGTACTTC. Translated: CASGTGTSYEQYF. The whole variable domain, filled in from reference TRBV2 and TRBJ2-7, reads EPEVTQTPSHQVTQMGQEVILRCVPISNHLYFYWYRQILGQKVEFLVSFYNNEISEKSEIFDDQFSVERPDGSNFTLKIRSTKLEDSAMYFCASGTGTSYEQYFGPGTRLTVT.

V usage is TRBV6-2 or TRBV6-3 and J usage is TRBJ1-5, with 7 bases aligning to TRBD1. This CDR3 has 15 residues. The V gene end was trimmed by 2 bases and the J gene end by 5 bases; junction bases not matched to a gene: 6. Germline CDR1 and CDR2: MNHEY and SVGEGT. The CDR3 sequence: CASSYGGQGDQPQHF. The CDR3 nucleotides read TGTGCCAGCAGTTACGGAGGCCAGGGGGATCAGCCCCAGCATTTT.